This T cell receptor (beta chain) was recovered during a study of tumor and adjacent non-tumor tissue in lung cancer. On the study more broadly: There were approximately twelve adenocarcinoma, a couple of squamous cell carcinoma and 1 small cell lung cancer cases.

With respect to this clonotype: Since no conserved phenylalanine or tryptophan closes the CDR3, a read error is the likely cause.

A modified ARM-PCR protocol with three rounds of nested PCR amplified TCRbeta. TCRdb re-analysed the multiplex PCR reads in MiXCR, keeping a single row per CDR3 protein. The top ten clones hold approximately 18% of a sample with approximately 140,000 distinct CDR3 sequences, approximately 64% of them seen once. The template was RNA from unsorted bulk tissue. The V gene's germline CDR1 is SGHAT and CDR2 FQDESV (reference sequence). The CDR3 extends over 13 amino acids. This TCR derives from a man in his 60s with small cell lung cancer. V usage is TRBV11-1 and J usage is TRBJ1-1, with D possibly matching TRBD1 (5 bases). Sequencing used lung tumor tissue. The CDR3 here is CANSVTRGAEAFS. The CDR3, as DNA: TGTGCCAACAGCGTTACCAGAGGGGCTGAAGCTTTCTCT.